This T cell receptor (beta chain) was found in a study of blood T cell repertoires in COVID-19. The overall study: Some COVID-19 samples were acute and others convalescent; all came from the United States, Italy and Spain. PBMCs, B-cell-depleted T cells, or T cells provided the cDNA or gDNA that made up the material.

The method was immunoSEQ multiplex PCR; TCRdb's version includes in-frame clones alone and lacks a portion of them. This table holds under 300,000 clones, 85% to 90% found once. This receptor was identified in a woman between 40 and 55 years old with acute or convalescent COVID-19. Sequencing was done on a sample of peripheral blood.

In DNA, the CDR3 is TGTGCCAGCAGTGACGGACAGATGAACACTGAAGCTTTCTTT. This gives the protein CASSDGQMNTEAFF. The chain links TRBV27 to TRBJ1-1, with a possible D match to TRBD1 (6 bases). The V and J ends lost 5 bases and 0 bases respectively, with 10 bases between them. CDR3 size: 14 residues. From germline, CDR1 is MNHEY and CDR2 SMNVEV (reference sequence).